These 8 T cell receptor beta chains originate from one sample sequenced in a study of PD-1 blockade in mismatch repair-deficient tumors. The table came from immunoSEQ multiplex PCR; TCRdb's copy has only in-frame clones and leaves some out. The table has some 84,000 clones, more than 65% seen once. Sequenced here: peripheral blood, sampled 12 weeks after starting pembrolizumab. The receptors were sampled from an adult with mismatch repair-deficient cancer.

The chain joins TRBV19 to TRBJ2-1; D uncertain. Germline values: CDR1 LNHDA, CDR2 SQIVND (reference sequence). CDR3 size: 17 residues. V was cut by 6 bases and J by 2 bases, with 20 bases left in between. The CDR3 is CASRLQSLGGTYNEQFF. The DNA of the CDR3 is TGTGCCAGTAGACTACAATCCTTGGGTGGAACCTACAATGAGCAGTTCTTC.

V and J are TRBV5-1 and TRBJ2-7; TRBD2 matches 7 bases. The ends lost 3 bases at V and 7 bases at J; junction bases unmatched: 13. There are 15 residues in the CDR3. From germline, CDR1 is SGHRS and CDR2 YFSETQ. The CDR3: CASSSMLAAGEEQYF. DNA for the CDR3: TGCGCCAGCAGCTCAATGCTAGCGGCTGGGGAGGAGCAGTACTTC.

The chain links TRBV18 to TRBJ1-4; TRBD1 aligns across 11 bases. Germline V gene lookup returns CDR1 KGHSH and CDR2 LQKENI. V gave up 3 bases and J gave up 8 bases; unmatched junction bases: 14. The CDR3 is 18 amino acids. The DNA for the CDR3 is TGTGCCAGCTCACCTGCGTGGTCATGGGACAGGGGGGACGAAAAACTGTTTTTT. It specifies CASSPAWSWDRGDEKLFF.

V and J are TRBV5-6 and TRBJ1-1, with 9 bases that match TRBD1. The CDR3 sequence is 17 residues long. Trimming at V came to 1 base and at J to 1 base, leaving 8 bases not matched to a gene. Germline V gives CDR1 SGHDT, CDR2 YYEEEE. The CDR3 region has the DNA TGTGCCAGCAGCTTGAGAATACCACAGGGGGCGAACACTGAAGCTTTCTTT. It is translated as CASSLRIPQGANTEAFF.

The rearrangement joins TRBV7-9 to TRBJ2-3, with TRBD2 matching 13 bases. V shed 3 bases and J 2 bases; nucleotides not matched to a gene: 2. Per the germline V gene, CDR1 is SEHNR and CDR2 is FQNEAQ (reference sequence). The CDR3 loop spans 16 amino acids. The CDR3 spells CASSLGLAGYTDTQYF. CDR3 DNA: TGTGCCAGCAGCTTGGGACTAGCGGGGTACACAGATACGCAGTATTTT.

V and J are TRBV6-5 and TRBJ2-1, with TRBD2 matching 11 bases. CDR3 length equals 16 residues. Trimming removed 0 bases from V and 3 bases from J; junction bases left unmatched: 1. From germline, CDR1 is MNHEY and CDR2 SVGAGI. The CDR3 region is CASSYSGTSGYNEQFF. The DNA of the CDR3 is TGTGCCAGCAGTTACTCTGGGACTAGCGGCTACAATGAGCAGTTCTTC.

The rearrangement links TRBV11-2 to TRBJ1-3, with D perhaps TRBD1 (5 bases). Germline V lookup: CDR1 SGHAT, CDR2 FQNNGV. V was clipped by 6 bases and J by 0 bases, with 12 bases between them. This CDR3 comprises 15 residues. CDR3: CASRRDSRSGNTIYF. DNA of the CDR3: TGTGCCAGCAGAAGAGACAGCCGCTCTGGAAACACCATATATTTT.

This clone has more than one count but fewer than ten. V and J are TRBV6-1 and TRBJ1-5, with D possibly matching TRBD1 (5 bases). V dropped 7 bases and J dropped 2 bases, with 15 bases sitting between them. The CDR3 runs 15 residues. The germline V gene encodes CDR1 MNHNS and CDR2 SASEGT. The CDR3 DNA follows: TGTGCCAGCACGTCAGGGTGGGGGGGCAATCAGCCCCAGCATTTT. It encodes CASTSGWGGNQPQHF.